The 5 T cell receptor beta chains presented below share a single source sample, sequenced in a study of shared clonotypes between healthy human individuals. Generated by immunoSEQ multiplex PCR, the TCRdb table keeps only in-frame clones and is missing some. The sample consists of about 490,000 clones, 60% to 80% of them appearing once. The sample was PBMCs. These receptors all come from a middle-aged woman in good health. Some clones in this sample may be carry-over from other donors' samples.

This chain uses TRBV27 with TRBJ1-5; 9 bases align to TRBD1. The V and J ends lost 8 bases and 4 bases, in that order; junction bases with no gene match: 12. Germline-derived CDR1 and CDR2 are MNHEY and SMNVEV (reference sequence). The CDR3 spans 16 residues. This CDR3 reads CASGFLTGTGNQPQHF. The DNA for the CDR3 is TGTGCCAGCGGGTTTCTCACCGGGACAGGGAATCAGCCCCAGCATTTT.

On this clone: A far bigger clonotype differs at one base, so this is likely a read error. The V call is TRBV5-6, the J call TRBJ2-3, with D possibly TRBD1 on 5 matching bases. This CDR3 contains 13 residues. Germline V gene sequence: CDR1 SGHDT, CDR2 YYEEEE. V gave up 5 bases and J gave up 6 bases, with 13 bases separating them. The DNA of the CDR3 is TGTGCCAGCAGACTCGTACAGGATGATACGCAGTATTTT. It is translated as CASRLVQDDTQYF.

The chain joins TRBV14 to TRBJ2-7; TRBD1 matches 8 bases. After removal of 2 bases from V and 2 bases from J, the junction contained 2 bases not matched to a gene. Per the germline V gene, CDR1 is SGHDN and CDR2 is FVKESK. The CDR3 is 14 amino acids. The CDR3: CASSQRTGPYEQYF. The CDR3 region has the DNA TGTGCCAGCAGCCAACGGACAGGGCCCTACGAGCAGTACTTC.

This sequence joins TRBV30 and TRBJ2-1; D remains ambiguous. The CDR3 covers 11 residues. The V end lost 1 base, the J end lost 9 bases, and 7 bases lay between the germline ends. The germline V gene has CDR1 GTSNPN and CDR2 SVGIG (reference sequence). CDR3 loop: CAWSGSGEQFF. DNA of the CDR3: TGTGCCTGGAGTGGTAGTGGTGAGCAGTTCTTC.

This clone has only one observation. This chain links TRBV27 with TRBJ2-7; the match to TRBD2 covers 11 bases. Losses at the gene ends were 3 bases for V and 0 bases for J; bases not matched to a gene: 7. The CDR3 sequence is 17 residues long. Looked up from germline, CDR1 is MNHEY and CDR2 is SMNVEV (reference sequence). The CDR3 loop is CASSFRLAGTTSYEQYF. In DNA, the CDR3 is TGTGCCAGCAGTTTTCGACTAGCGGGAACCACCTCCTACGAGCAGTACTTC.